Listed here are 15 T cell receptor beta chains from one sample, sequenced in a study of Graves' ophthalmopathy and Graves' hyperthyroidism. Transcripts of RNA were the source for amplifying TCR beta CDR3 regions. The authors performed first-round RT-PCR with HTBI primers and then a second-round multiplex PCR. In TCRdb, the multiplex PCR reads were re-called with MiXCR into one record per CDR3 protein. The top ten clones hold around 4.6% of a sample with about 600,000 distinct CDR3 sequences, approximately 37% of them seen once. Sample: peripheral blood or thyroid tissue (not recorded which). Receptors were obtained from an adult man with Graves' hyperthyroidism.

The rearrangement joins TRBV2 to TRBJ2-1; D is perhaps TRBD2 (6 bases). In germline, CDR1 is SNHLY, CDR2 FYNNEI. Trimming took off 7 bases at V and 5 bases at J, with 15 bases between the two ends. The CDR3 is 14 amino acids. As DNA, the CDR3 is TGTGCCAGCATCCCCTCGTGGGGGGACAATGAGCAGTTCTTC. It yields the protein CASIPSWGDNEQFF. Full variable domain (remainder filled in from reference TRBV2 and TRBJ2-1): EPEVTQTPSHQVTQMGQEVILRCVPISNHLYFYWYRQILGQKVEFLVSFYNNEISEKSEIFDDQFSVERPDGSNFTLKIRSTKLEDSAMYFCASIPSWGDNEQFFGPGTRLTVL.

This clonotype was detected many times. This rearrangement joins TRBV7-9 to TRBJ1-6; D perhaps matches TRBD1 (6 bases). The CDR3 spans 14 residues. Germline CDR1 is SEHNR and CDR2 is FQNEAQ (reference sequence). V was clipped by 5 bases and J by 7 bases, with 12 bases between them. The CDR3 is CASSRPGQNSPLHF. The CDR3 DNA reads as TGTGCCAGCAGCCGACCGGGACAAAATTCACCCCTCCACTTT.

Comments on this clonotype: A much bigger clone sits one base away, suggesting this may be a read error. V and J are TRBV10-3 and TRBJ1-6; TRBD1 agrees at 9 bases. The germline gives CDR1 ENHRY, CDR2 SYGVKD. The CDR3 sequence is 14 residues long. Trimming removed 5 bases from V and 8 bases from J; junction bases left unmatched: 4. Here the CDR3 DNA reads TGTGCCATCAGTTCGGACAGGGGATATTCACCCCTCCACTTT. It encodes CAISSDRGYSPLHF.

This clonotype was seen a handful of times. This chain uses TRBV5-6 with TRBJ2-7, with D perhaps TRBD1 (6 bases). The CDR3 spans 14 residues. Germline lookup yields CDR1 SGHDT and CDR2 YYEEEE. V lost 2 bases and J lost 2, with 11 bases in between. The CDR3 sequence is CASSLQGSPYEQYF. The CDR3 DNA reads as TGTGCCAGCAGCTTACAGGGAAGCCCCTACGAGCAGTACTTC. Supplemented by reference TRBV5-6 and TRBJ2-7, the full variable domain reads DAGVTQSPTHLIKTRGQQVTLRCSPKSGHDTVSWYQQALGQGPQFIFQYYEEEERQRGNFPDRFSGHQFPNYSSELNVNALLLGDSALYLCASSLQGSPYEQYFGPGTRLTVT.

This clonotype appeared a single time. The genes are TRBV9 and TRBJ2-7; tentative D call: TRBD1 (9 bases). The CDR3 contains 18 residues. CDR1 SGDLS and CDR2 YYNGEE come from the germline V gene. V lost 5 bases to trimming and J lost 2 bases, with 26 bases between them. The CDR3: CASSDRGNSSGATYEQYF. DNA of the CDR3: TGTGCCAGCAGTGACAGGGGGAACAGTAGCGGGGCGACCTACGAGCAGTACTTC.

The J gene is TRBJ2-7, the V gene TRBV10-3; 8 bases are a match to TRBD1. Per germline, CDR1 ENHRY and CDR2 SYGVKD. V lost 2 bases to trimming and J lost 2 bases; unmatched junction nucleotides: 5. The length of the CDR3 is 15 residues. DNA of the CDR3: TGTGCCATCAGTGAGGGACAGGGAGCCACCTACGAGCAGTACTTC. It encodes CAISEGQGATYEQYF.

In DNA, the CDR3 is TGCAGTGCTAGTCTTCCAGAGGCCACCGGGGAAGAGACCCAGTACTTC. Its translation: CSASLPEATGEETQYF. The chain joins TRBV20-1 to TRBJ2-5; a weak D match, TRBD2 (5 bases). The CDR3 has 16 amino acids. V was shortened by 3 bases and J by 3 bases, with 20 bases between the two germline ends. The germline gives CDR1 DFQATT, CDR2 SNEGSKA (reference sequence).

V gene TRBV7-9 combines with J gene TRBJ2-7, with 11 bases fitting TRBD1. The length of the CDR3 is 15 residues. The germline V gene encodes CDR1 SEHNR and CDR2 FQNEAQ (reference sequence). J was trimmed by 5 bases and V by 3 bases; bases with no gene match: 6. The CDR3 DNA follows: TGTGCCAGCAGCTTCCGGGACAGGGGGATCGACGAGCAGTACTTC. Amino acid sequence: CASSFRDRGIDEQYF.

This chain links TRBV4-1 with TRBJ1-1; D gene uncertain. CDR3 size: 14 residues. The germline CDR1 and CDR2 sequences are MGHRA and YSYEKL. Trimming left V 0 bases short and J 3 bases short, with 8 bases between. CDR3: CASSQDPLYTEAFF. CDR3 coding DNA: TGCGCCAGCAGCCAAGATCCCTTATACACTGAAGCTTTCTTT.

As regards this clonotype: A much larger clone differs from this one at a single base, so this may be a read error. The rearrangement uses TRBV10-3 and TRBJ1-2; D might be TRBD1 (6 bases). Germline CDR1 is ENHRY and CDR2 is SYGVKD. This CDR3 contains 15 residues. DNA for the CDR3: TGTGCCAGCAGTGGGGAAGGGGGGCGCGGCTATGGCTACACCTTC. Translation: CASSGEGGRGYGYTF.

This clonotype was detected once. CDR3 in DNA: TGTGCCACCGCCAGGGCTGGCACTGAAGCTTTCTTT. It encodes CATARAGTEAFF. The V gene is TRBV15, the J gene TRBJ1-1, with D perhaps TRBD1 (5 bases). The CDR3 is 12 amino acids. V lost 8 bases to trimming and J lost 4 bases, with 11 bases between them. Germline V gene sequence: CDR1 LNHNV, CDR2 YYDKDF (reference sequence).

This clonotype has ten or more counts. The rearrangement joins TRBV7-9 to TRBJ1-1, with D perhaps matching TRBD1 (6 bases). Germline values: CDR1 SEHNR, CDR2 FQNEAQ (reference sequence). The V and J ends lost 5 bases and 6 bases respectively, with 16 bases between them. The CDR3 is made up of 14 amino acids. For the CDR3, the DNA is TGTGCCAGCAGCCCCAACGTGGGGGCCCCTGAAGCTTTCTTT. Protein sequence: CASSPNVGAPEAFF. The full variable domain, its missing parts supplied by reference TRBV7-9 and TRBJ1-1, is DTGVSQNPRHKITKRGQNVTFRCDPISEHNRLYWYRQTLGQGPEFLTYFQNEAQLEKSRLLSDRFSAERPKGSFSTLEIQRTEQGDSAMYLCASSPNVGAPEAFFGQGTRLTVV.

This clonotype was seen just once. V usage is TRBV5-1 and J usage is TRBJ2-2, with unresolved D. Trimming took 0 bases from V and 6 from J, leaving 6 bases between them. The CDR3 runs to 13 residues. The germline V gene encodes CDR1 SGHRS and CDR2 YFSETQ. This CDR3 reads CASSLAISGELFF. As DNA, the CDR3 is TGCGCCAGCAGCTTGGCAATTTCCGGGGAGCTGTTTTTT.

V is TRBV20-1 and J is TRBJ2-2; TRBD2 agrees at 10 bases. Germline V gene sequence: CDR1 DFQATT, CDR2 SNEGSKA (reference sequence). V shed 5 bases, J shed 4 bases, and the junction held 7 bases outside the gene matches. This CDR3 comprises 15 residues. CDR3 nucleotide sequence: TGCAGTGCTGAAAGCGGGGGGGATAGCACCGGGGAGCTGTTTTTT. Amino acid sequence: CSAESGGDSTGELFF.

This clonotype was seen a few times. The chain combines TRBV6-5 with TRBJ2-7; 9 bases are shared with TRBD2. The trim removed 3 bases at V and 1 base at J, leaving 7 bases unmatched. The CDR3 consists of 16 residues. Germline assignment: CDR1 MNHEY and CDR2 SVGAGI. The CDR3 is CASSYNGAGGSYEQYF. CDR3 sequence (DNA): TGTGCCAGCAGTTATAATGGAGCGGGGGGATCCTACGAGCAGTACTTC.